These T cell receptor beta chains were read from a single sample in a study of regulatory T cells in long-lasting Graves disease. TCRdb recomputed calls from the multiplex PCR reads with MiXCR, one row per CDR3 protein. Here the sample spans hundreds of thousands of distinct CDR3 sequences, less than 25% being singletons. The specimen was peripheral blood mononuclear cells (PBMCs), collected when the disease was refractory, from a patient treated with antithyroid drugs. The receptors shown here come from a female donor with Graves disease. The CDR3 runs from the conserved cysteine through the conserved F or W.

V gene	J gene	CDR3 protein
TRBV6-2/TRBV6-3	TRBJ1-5	CASSTQTGVWNQPQHF
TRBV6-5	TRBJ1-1	CASSYGWDTEAFF
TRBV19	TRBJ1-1	CASSPQGHANTEAFF
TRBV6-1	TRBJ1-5	CASSELGDQPQHF
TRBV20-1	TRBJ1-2	CSVNRGDGYTF
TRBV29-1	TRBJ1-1	CSVRDRKFLTEAFF
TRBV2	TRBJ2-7	CATSDLTYEQYF
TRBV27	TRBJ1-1	CASSSADRDFAEAFF
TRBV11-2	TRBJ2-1	CASSLITGGTGTYNEQFF
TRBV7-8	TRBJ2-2	CASSLNRGPPGELFF
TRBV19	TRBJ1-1	CASSDPSTGVNTEAFF
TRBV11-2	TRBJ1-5	CASSLNVNQPQHF
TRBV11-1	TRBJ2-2	CASSLTLQGNGELFF
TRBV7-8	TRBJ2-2	CASSPNPIGELFF
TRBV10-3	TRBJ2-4	CAIRDGRENIQYF
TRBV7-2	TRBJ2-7	CASSRDSSGGSYEQYF
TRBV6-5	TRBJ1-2	CASSYRDRAPTF
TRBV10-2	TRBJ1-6	CASSELTGLTNSPLHF
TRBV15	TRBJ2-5	CATSRDRGGGPTQYF
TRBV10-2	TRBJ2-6	CASSLSSPPHSGANVLTF
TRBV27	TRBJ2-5	CASSVTGAQETQYF
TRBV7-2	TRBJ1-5	CASSITGGDDQPQHF
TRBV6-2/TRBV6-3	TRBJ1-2	CAGWGPPNYGYTF
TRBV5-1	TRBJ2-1	CASRKRDGHNEQFF
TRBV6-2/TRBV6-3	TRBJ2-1	CASSPSGSHNEQFF
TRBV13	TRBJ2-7	CASSAGQGHYEQYF
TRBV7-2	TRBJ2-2	CASSSWTSGTTGELFF
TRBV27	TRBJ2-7	CASSLLADYSYEQYF
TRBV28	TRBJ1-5	CASSFIEGQGLNQPQHF
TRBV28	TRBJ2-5	CASSPSGTSQETQYF
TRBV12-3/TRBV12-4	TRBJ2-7	CASSLHRDSYEQYF
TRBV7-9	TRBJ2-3	CASRSFRETDTQYF
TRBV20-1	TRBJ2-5	CSARVSTARETQYF
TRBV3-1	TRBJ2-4	CASSMASSQYESNIQYF
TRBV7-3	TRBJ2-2	CASSFGGASGELFF
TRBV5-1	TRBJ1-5	CASSLGTGGQPQHF
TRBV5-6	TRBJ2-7	CASSLRSWEQYF
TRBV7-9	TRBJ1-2	CASSNGTSGGYTF
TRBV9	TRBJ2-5	CASSAGTGGDETQYF
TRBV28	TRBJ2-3	CASSLFVPRDGRTDTQYF
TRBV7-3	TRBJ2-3	CASSLEISGLSTDTQYF
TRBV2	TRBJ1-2	CASSEEGWSGYTF
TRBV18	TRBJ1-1	CASSRQGNTEAFF
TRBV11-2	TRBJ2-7	CASSATGVGSYEQYF
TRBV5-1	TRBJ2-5	CASSLGALPRGQETQYF
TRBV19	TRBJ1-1	CASSRRGQRNTEAFF
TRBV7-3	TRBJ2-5	CASSTPRELGTQETQYF
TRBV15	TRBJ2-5	CATSSEGGWDGETQYF
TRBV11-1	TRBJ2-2	CASSSTMGAGMIWNTGELFF
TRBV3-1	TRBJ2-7	CASSQELASGREQYF
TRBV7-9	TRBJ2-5	CASNSPDGGLGHETQYF
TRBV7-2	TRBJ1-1	CASSLGKRGSTEAFF
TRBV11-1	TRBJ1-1	CASSLDWSENTEAFF
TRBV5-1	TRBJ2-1	CASSMRLAGLYNEQFF
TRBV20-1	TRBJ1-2	CSVPTPNSYGYTF